This TCR beta chain stems from a study of shared clonotypes between healthy human individuals. The assay was run at deep level. Researchers divided each subset's genomic DNA evenly across several immunoSEQ plates. The method was immunoSEQ multiplex PCR; TCRdb's version includes in-frame clones alone and lacks a portion of them. Of about 1 million clones listed, 70% to 80% are singletons. Donors were Caucasian adults residing in Nashville, Tennessee, USA. CDR1 is SGHAT and CDR2 is FQNNGV in the germline V gene. CDR3 size: 15 residues. Trimming stripped 3 bases from V and 1 base from J, with 10 bases between. This clone came up once.

The V gene is TRBV11-2, the J gene TRBJ2-1; perhaps TRBD2 as D (5 bases). The sequenced sample consisted of memory CD4+ T cells sorted from blood. As to subset: CD45RA-negative fraction. The receptor was isolated from a man between 18 and 29 years old in good health. Here the CDR3 reads CASSFTSMSYNEQFF. In DNA, the CDR3 is TGTGCCAGCAGCTTTACTAGTATGTCCTACAATGAGCAGTTCTTC. Full variable domain (remainder filled in from reference TRBV11-2 and TRBJ2-1): EAGVAQSPRYKIIEKRQSVAFWCNPISGHATLYWYQQILGQGPKLLIQFQNNGVVDDSQLPKDRFSAERLKGVDSTLKIQPAKLEDSAVYLCASSFTSMSYNEQFFGPGTRLTVL.